This entry lists 5 T cell receptor beta chains sequenced from one sample in a study of T-cell reconstitution after alpha-beta-depleted transplantation in children. Using unique molecular identifiers, the investigators prepared the TCRbeta library. From the PCR reads, TCRdb called clonotypes with MiXCR, one entry per CDR3 protein. The sample includes about 980,000 distinct CDR3 sequences, roughly 31% of them seen just once. The sample in question was PBMCs, mostly from graft donor cells, obtained 360 days after TCRalphabeta/CD19-depleted stem cell transplant. All receptors come from a boy in the first two years of life who had a stem cell transplant for SCID, so the T cells may come from the graft donor.

The V and J genes are TRBV7-2 and TRBJ2-1; 9 bases align to TRBD1. This CDR3 is built from 15 residues. The germline V gene has CDR1 SGHTA and CDR2 FQGNSA. Trimming at V came to 5 bases and at J to 8 bases, leaving 10 bases not matched to a gene. The CDR3 sequence is CASSNAGTGIDEQFF. The CDR3, as DNA: TGTGCCAGCAGCAACGCCGGGACAGGGATCGATGAGCAGTTCTTC.

This clonotype was counted only a few times. The V and J genes are TRBV7-8 and TRBJ2-3, with a weak D call TRBD2 (5 bases). CDR1 and CDR2 from the germline V gene are SGHVS and FQNEAQ. Trimming shortened V by 3 bases and J by 2 bases, and 15 bases separated the two germline ends. This CDR3 contains 16 residues. The CDR3, as DNA: TGTGCCAGCAGCTTCACGGAGGTTCGTGACACAGATACGCAGTATTTT. This sequence encodes CASSFTEVRDTDTQYF. The full variable domain, rest sourced from reference TRBV7-8 and TRBJ2-3, is GAGVSQSPRYKVAKRGQDVALRCDPISGHVSLFWYQQALGQGPEFLTYFQNEAQLDKSGLPSDRFFAERPEGSVSTLKIQRTQQEDSAVYLCASSFTEVRDTDTQYFGPGTRLTVL.

CDR3 amino acids: CASSTRDRVIINEQFF. The DNA for the CDR3 is TGTGCCAGCAGCACCCGGGACAGGGTAATCATTAATGAGCAGTTCTTC. This chain uses TRBV9 with TRBJ2-1; 9 bases align to TRBD1. CDR1 is SGDLS and CDR2 is YYNGEE in the germline V gene. This CDR3 is built from 16 residues. Trimming at V came to 4 bases and at J to 7 bases, leaving 12 bases not matched to a gene. The whole variable domain, remainder taken from reference TRBV9 and TRBJ2-1, is DSGVTQTPKHLITATGQRVTLRCSPRSGDLSVYWYQQSLDQGLQFLIQYYNGEERAKGNILERFSAQQFPDLHSELNLSSLELGDSALYFCASSTRDRVIINEQFFGPGTRLTVL.

This clonotype has only a few counts. The chain has TRBV5-1 and TRBJ2-2, with a weak D call TRBD1 (5 bases). The V end lost 4 bases, the J end lost 5 bases, and 12 bases lay between the germline ends. This CDR3 spans 14 amino acids. Germline CDR1 SGHRS, CDR2 YFSETQ. The CDR3 coding sequence is TGCGCCAGCAGCCACCCCCGGACAACCGGGGAGCTGTTTTTT. Its protein product is CASSHPRTTGELFF.

This clonotype was found a few times. This chain joins TRBV29-1 and TRBJ2-7, with TRBD1 matching 9 bases. There are 14 residues in the CDR3. V trimming: 1 base; J trimming: 3 bases; junction bases outside the gene matches: 4. The germline gives CDR1 SQVTM, CDR2 ANQGSEA. CDR3 bases: TGCAGCGTTGAAGGACAGGACAGGGGCTACGAGCAGTACTTC. It specifies CSVEGQDRGYEQYF.